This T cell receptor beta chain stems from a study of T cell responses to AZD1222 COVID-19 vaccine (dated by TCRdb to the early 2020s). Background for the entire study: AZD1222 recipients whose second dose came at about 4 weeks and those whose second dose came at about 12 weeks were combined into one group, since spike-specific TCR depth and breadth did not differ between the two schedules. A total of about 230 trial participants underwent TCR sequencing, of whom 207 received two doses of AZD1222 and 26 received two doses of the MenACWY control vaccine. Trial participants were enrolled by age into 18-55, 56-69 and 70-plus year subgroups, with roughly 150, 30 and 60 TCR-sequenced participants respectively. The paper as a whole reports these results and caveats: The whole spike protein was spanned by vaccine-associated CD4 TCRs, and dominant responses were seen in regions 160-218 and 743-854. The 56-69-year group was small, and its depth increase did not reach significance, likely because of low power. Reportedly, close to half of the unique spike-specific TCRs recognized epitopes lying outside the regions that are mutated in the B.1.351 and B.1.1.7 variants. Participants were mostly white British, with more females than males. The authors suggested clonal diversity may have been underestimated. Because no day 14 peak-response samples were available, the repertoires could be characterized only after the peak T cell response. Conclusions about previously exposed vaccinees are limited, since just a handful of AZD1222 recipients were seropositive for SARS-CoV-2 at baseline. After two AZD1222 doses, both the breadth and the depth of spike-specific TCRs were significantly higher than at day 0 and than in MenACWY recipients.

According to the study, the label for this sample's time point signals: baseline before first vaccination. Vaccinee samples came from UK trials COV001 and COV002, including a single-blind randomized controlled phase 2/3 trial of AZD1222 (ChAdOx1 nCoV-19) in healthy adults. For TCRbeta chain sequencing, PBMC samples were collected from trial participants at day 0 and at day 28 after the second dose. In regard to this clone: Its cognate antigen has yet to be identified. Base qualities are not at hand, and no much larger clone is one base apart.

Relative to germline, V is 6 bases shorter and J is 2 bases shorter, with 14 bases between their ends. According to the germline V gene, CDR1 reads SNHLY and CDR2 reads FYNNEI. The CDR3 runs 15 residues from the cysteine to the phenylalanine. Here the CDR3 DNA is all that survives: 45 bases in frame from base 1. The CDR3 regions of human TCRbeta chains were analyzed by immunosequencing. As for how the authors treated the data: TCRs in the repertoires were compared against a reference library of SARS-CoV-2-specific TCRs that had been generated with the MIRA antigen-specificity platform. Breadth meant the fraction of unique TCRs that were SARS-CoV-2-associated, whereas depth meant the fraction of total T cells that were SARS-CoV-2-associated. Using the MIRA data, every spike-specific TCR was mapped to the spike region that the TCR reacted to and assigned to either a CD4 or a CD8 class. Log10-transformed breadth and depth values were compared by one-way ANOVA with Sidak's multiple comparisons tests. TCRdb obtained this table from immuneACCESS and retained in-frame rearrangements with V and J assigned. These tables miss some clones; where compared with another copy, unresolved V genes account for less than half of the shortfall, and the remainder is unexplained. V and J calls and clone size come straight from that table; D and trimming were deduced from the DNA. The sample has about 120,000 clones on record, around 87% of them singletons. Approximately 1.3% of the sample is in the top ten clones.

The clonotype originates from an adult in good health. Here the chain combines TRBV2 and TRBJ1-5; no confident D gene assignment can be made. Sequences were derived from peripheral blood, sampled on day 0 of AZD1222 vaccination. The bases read TGTGCCAGCAGCCAGGTGCAGGCGGGCAATCAGCCCCAGCATTTT. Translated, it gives CASSQVQAGNQPQHF.